The 27 T cell receptor beta chains below were found in one sample sequenced in a study of cytomegalovirus exposure and HLA in healthy donors. The primer mix had 60 Vbeta and 13 Jbeta primers. Profiling relied on immunoSEQ multiplex PCR, and the TCRdb table lists in-frame clones only, not all of them. The repertoire holds 150,000 or so clones, with around 72% as singletons. Sequenced material: PBMCs. The receptors derive from a man aged 18 to 35 in good health and CMV-seropositive.

This sequence joins TRBV19 and TRBJ2-7; 7 bases are a match to TRBD2. The junction had 12 bases not matched to a gene; V was cut back by 6 bases and J by 4 bases. Per germline, CDR1 LNHDA and CDR2 SQIVND (reference sequence). This CDR3 comprises 15 residues. This CDR3 reads CASRTWEGLEYEQYF. CDR3 coding DNA: TGTGCCAGTAGAACCTGGGAGGGGCTGGAATACGAGCAGTACTTC.

This chain uses TRBV9 with TRBJ2-2; D remains unclear. The germline gives CDR1 SGDLS, CDR2 YYNGEE. V lost 3 bases to trimming and J lost 5 bases, with 5 bases between them. This CDR3 has 12 amino acids. In DNA form, the CDR3 reads TGTGCCAGCAGCGACGGTACCGGGGAGCTGTTTTTT. Protein product: CASSDGTGELFF.

The V gene is TRBV19, the J gene TRBJ1-1, with D tentatively TRBD1 (6 bases). Per the germline V gene, CDR1 is LNHDA and CDR2 is SQIVND (reference sequence). The V and J ends lost 6 bases and 4 bases respectively, with 9 bases between them. This CDR3 comprises 12 residues. Written as DNA, the CDR3 is TGTGCCAGTAGCAGACAGGTCACTGAAGCTTTCTTT. Protein product: CASSRQVTEAFF.

V is TRBV28 and J is TRBJ2-2; D not resolved. Germline V lookup: CDR1 MDHEN, CDR2 SYDVKM. Trimming removed 3 bases at V and 6 bases at J, with 5 bases between. There are 12 residues in the CDR3. The CDR3 protein is CASSFTAGELFF. CDR3 coding DNA: TGTGCCAGCAGTTTTACAGCCGGGGAGCTGTTTTTT.

The rearrangement uses TRBV5-5 and TRBJ1-1, with a possible D match to TRBD1 (6 bases). Germline V lookup: CDR1 SGHKS, CDR2 YYEKEE (reference sequence). CDR3 size: 14 residues. V was cut by 3 bases and J by 4 bases, with 13 bases left in between. DNA for the CDR3: TGTGCCAGCAGCTCTACAGGGTTGGGCACTGAAGCTTTCTTT. Protein: CASSSTGLGTEAFF.

The rearrangement joins TRBV4-3 to TRBJ2-6; perhaps TRBD2 as D (6 bases). This CDR3 region has 21 residues. Germline CDR1 reads LGHNA; CDR2 reads YSLEER. Trimming took 4 bases from V and 2 from J, leaving 27 bases between them. CDR3: CASSPSLQTGLGGTGANVLTF. CDR3 nucleotide sequence: TGCGCCAGCAGCCCCTCCCTCCAGACGGGACTGGGTGGGACTGGGGCCAACGTCCTGACTTTC.

Only a few counts were recorded for this clone. The chain couples TRBV18 to TRBJ1-1, with D possibly TRBD1 on 6 matching bases. Per germline, CDR1 KGHSH and CDR2 LQKENI. Trimming removed 6 bases from V and 4 bases from J, with 12 bases in between. There are 13 residues in the CDR3. CDR3: CASSKGGGTEAFF. Written as DNA, the CDR3 is TGTGCCAGCTCCAAGGGGGGGGGCACTGAAGCTTTCTTT.

This chain uses TRBV10-3 with TRBJ2-1; 13 bases line up with TRBD2. Germline V lookup: CDR1 ENHRY, CDR2 SYGVKD. The CDR3 totals 18 residues. Germline trimming cut 2 bases from V and 2 bases from J; bases unmatched to any gene: 6. CDR3 sequence reads: CAISEIAGLAGAYNEQFF. In DNA, the CDR3 is TGTGCCATCAGTGAGATTGCAGGACTAGCGGGAGCCTACAATGAGCAGTTCTTC.

This clone came up a few times. The chain combines TRBV29-1 with TRBJ2-5; 11 bases align to TRBD2. The germline V gene has CDR1 SQVTM and CDR2 ANQGSEA. V shed 5 bases and J 1 base; nucleotides not matched to a gene: 3. The CDR3 contains 14 residues. DNA for the CDR3: TGCAGCGTTTCCGGGACTAGCGGCCAAGAGACCCAGTACTTC. Its protein product is CSVSGTSGQETQYF.

This sequence joins TRBV10-3 and TRBJ2-2; 7 bases agree with TRBD1. From germline, CDR1 is ENHRY and CDR2 SYGVKD. The junction had 6 bases not matched to a gene; V was cut back by 6 bases and J by 5 bases. The CDR3 length is 14 residues. In DNA form, the CDR3 reads TGTGCCATCAGGGACCCAGGGGGAACCGGGGAGCTGTTTTTT. It translates to CAIRDPGGTGELFF.

The chain couples TRBV2 to TRBJ2-3; TRBD1 aligns across 10 bases. This CDR3 is 16 amino acids long. Losses at the gene ends were 4 bases for V and 2 bases for J; bases not matched to a gene: 6. CDR1 is SNHLY and CDR2 is FYNNEI in the germline V gene. CDR3 DNA: TGTGCCAGCAGTGGTTGGGACAGGGGAAACACAGATACGCAGTATTTT. Translating gives CASSGWDRGNTDTQYF.

J is TRBJ2-7 and V is TRBV7-2, with 10 bases lining up with TRBD1. This CDR3 has 12 amino acids. From germline, CDR1 is SGHTA and CDR2 FQGNSA. V lost 5 bases, J lost 11 bases, and 6 bases stayed unmatched. The CDR3 here is CASSIGTGEEYF. DNA for the CDR3: TGTGCCAGCAGCATTGGGACAGGGGAGGAGTACTTC.

The chain joins TRBV7-9 to TRBJ1-2; TRBD1 matches at 11 bases. Trimming at V came to 5 bases and at J to 7 bases, leaving 6 bases not matched to a gene. Looked up from germline, CDR1 is SEHNR and CDR2 is FQNEAQ (reference sequence). There are 14 residues in the CDR3. CDR3 region: CASSAEDRGPGYTF. CDR3 bases: TGTGCCAGCAGCGCAGAGGACAGGGGGCCTGGCTACACCTTC.

The V call is TRBV7-2, the J call TRBJ1-4, with D possibly being TRBD1 (6 bases). CDR1 and CDR2 (germline): SGHTA, FQGNSA. V lost 5 bases to trimming and J lost 4 bases, with 14 bases between them. The CDR3 totals 15 residues. The DNA of the CDR3 is TGTGCCAGCAGCATAGGGGGGAGGGTTAATGAAAAACTGTTTTTT. Amino acids: CASSIGGRVNEKLFF.

The rearrangement links TRBV6-4 to TRBJ2-3; unclear D gene. Trimming removed 4 bases from V and 4 bases from J, with 9 bases in between. The CDR3 runs to 13 residues. Germline V gene lookup returns CDR1 MRHNA and CDR2 SNTAGT. The CDR3 loop reads CASSATRSDTQYF. CDR3 bases: TGTGCCAGCAGTGCGACAAGGTCAGATACGCAGTATTTT.

This clone was seen a handful of times. CDR3 nucleotides: TGTGCCTGGAGTCCTAACTCTGAGCAGTTCTTC. This gives the protein CAWSPNSEQFF. The gene calls are TRBV30 and TRBJ2-1; D gene unclear. CDR1 and CDR2 from the germline V gene are GTSNPN and SVGIG (reference sequence). The V and J ends lost 2 bases and 9 bases respectively, with 8 bases between them. This CDR3 contains 11 residues.

This clone was found a few times. This rearrangement joins TRBV2 to TRBJ1-2; 8 nucleotides line up with TRBD1. This CDR3 has 12 residues. Looked up from germline, CDR1 is SNHLY and CDR2 is FYNNEI. V shed 3 bases and J 7 bases; nucleotides not matched to a gene: 1. The DNA for the CDR3 is TGTGCCAGCAGTGACAGGGGGCTTGGCTACACCTTC. Its translation is CASSDRGLGYTF. Looking up the rest from reference TRBV2 and TRBJ1-2 gives the full variable domain: EPEVTQTPSHQVTQMGQEVILRCVPISNHLYFYWYRQILGQKVEFLVSFYNNEISEKSEIFDDQFSVERPDGSNFTLKIRSTKLEDSAMYFCASSDRGLGYTFGSGTRLTVV.

This chain joins TRBV15 and TRBJ1-5; D may be TRBD1 (6 bases). Germline CDR1 and CDR2: LNHNV and YYDKDF (reference sequence). The CDR3 is 16 amino acids. Trimming cost V 0 bases and J 5 bases, with 14 bases left between them. The CDR3 DNA reads TGTGCCACCAGCAGAGATATATGGGGGCGGGATCAGCCCCAGCATTTT. Protein sequence: CATSRDIWGRDQPQHF.

The table lists this clone with a few counts. This sequence joins TRBV6-7 and TRBJ2-4; D is possibly TRBD1 (6 bases). TRBV6-7 is assigned to the ORF class and has an uncertain function. With 4 bases removed from V and 3 bases from J, the gap between germline ends came to 13 bases. The CDR3 is 15 amino acids. CDR3 sequence (DNA): TGTGCCAGCAGTTGGGGTAAGGGGGACAAAAACATTCAGTACTTC. Its protein is CASSWGKGDKNIQYF.

The chain uses TRBV7-6 and TRBJ2-7; possible D gene TRBD1, 6 bases. Trimming took off 2 bases at V and 2 bases at J, with 13 bases between the two ends. CDR1 and CDR2 from the germline V gene are SGHVS and FNYEAQ. The CDR3 totals 15 residues. CDR3 sequence: CASSLQGLHTYEQYF. The CDR3 DNA is TGTGCCAGCAGCTTACAGGGGCTGCATACCTACGAGCAGTACTTC.

The rearrangement links TRBV7-2 to TRBJ1-3, with D unresolved. This CDR3 is built from 14 residues. Trimming took 8 bases from V and 0 from J, leaving 11 bases between them. Germline CDR1 is SGHTA and CDR2 is FQGNSA. The CDR3 nucleotides are TGTGCCAGCGCCAGTTCTAGCTCTGGAAACACCATATATTTT. Encoded protein: CASASSSSGNTIYF.

The chain combines TRBV5-1 with TRBJ2-3; the D is unclear. The CDR3 runs 13 residues. Trimming stripped 2 bases from V and 6 bases from J, with 10 bases between. Germline CDR1 is SGHRS and CDR2 is YFSETQ. Here the CDR3 DNA reads TGCGCCAGCAGCTTCTCAGAGGTCGATACGCAGTATTTT. Its translation is CASSFSEVDTQYF.

V is TRBV7-9 and J is TRBJ1-1, with 7 bases lining up with TRBD1. Trimming removed 5 bases from V and 5 bases from J; junction bases left unmatched: 11. The CDR3 runs to 15 residues. Germline V gives CDR1 SEHNR, CDR2 FQNEAQ (reference sequence). CDR3 DNA: TGTGCCAGCAGCCGAGGGACAGAAGGTGAGACTGAAGCTTTCTTT. Translated, it gives CASSRGTEGETEAFF.

This sequence joins TRBV5-4 and TRBJ1-1, with D unclear. Trimming shortened V by 0 bases and J by 1 base, and 7 bases separated the two germline ends. CDR1 and CDR2 from the germline V gene are SGHNT and YYREEE (reference sequence). The CDR3 is 14 amino acids. The chain's CDR3 is CASSLGAGNTEAFF. The CDR3 nucleotides are TGTGCCAGCAGCTTGGGGGCGGGGAACACTGAAGCTTTCTTT.

The table lists this clone with a few counts. V is TRBV6-5 and J is TRBJ2-5, with 7 bases identical to TRBD2. With 8 bases clipped from V and 9 bases from J, the junction kept 9 bases outside the gene matches. The CDR3 length is 12 residues. Germline-derived CDR1 and CDR2 are MNHEY and SVGAGI. In nucleotides, the CDR3 is TGTGCCAGCCGGGACTACCAACGGGCCCAGTACTTC. Translated, it gives CASRDYQRAQYF.

This clone has a handful of counts. This chain uses TRBV6-5 with TRBJ2-1, with TRBD1 identical over 7 bases. CDR3 length equals 15 residues. Germline V CDR1 and CDR2: MNHEY, SVGAGI. V lost 4 bases and J lost 5; bases outside the gene matches: 8. The CDR3 DNA sequence: TGTGCCAGCAGTTTCGGACAGGCTCTTAACAATGAGCAGTTCTTC. It yields the protein CASSFGQALNNEQFF.

The gene calls are TRBV28 and TRBJ1-1, with D possibly being TRBD1 (6 bases). CDR3 length: 17 amino acids. CDR1 MDHEN and CDR2 SYDVKM come from the germline V gene. Trimming shortened V by 6 bases and J by 1 base, and 21 bases separated the two germline ends. In DNA, the CDR3 is TGTGCCAGCAGCTCCCTTGGGAGCCTCAGGGGGAACACTGAAGCTTTCTTT. Encoded protein: CASSSLGSLRGNTEAFF.